A single sample gave rise to the 2 T cell receptor beta chains below, sequenced in a study of shared clonotypes between healthy human individuals. The naive CD8 subset, CD45RO-negative cells positively selected for CCR7, excluded terminally differentiated effector memory CD45RA+ cells. The data were produced by immunoSEQ multiplex PCR, yet TCRdb's version contains in-frame clones alone and is incomplete. Counted here are some 1,900,000 clones, about 95% occurring once; the ten biggest clones make up 1.2%. The material sequenced was naive CD8+ T cells sorted from blood. The receptors were sampled from a young man in good health.

Notes on this clone: Other DNA sequences in this specimen translate into the identical CDR3. This rearrangement joins TRBV7-3 to TRBJ1-3; D is unclear. Looked up from germline, CDR1 is SGHTA and CDR2 is FQGTGA. V dropped 6 bases and J dropped 0 bases, with 9 bases sitting between them. CDR3 length: 14 residues. For the CDR3, the DNA is TGTGCCAGCAGTCCTGGAAGCTCTGGAAACACCATATATTTT. This sequence encodes CASSPGSSGNTIYF.

V is TRBV6-6 and J is TRBJ2-7, with D tentatively TRBD1 (6 bases). The CDR3 contains 12 residues. V lost 5 bases and J lost 5, with 10 bases in between. Per germline, CDR1 MNHNY and CDR2 SVGAGI (reference sequence). In DNA, the CDR3 is TGTGCCAGCAGTCCTTACAGGGACGAGCAGTACTTC. Residues: CASSPYRDEQYF.